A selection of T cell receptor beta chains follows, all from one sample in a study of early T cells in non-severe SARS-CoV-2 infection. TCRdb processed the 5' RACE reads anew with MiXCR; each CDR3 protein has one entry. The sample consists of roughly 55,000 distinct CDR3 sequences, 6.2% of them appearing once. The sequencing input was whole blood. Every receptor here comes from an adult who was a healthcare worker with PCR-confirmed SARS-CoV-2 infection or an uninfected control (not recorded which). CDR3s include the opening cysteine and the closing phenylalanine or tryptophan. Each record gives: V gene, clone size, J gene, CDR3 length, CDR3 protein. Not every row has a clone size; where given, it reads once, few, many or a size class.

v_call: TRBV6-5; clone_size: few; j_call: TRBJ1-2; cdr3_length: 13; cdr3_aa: CASARTPNYGYTF
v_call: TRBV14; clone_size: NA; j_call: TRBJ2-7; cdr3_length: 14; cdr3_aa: CASSQDRLGSEQYF
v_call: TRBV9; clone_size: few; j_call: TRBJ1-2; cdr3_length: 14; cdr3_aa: CASTGTPFRDGYTF
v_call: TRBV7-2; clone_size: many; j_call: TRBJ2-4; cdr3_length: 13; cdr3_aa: CASSLSSLGSEYF
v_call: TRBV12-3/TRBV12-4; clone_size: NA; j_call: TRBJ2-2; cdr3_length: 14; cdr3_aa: CAGTAGGLTGELFF
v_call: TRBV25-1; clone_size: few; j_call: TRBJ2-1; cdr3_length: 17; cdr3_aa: CASSEFFLRGSYNEQFF
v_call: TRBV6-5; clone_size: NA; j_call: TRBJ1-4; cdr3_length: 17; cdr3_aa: CASSYRQGGFVSEKLFF
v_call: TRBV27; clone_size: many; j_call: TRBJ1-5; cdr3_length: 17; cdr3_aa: CASSLSGTRYSNQPQHF
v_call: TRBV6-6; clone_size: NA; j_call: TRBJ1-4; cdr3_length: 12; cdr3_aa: CASSYAAEKLFF
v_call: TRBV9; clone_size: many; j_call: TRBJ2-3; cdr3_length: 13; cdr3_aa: CASSDPNTDTQYF
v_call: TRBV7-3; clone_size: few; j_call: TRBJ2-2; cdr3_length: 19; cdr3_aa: CASSPKGLAGGLYPGELFF
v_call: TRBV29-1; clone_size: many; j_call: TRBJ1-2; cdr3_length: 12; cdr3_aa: CSVTTGENGYTF
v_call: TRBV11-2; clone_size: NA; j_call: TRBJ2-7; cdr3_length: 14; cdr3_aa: CASSFHRGNYEQYF